The present TCR beta chain was sequenced within a study of T cell responses to AZD1222 COVID-19 vaccine. Overall study results and limits: Two AZD1222 doses significantly raised spike-specific TCR breadth and depth over controls. Donors were mostly white British, more females; clonal diversity possibly underestimated. All repertoire sampling was performed exclusively after the peak T cell response. Nearly half of the spike-specific TCRs reportedly recognize variant regions that carry no mutations.

CDR1 and CDR2 from the germline V gene are MDHEN and SYDVKM. The V and J ends lost 6 bases and 4 bases respectively, with 7 bases between them. The CDR3 runs 11 residues. Clones were sequenced by immunoSEQ multiplex PCR, and TCRdb holds only the in-frame ones, with some missing. The data hold fewer than 120,000 clones, with roughly 90% observed a single time. This clone was seen a single time. The antigen is unknown. The chain links TRBV28 to TRBJ2-7; D may be TRBD2 (6 bases). The source was peripheral blood, collected on day 0 of AZD1222 vaccination. This TCR was sampled from an adult in good health. DNA of the CDR3: TGTGCCAGCAGGGGGGGATACGAGCAGTACTTC. Translating it yields CASRGGYEQYF.